The text below deals with one T cell receptor (beta chain). Its target is unknown. The culture ran for approximately 9 days before CD4+ T cells were isolated. The person had a PCR-confirmed SARS-CoV-2 infection during March to December 2020. Two-dose BNT162b2 or mRNA-1273 vaccination was given to participants. This specimen belongs to a study of vaccination effects on CD4 cells after COVID-19. Study-wide results and limits: Late in the post-vaccination period, infection-induced and vaccine-induced clones underwent marked clonal contraction. After vaccination, spike-reactive clones in convalescents were mostly new vaccine-induced clones.

Using immunoSEQ multiplex PCR, the repertoire was profiled, and TCRdb retains in-frame clones only, with some absent. The data hold tens of thousands of clones, with 76% observed a single time. Germline V lookup: CDR1 SGHRS, CDR2 YFSETQ. V lost 1 base to trimming and J lost 5 bases, with 6 bases between them. CDR3 length: 12 amino acids. The receptor comes from a human donor who had a prior SARS-CoV-2 infection. This specimen consisted of CD4+ T cells from PBMCs cultured without peptide, obtained after COVID-19 vaccination. V is TRBV5-1 and J is TRBJ2-5; no firm D call. The CDR3 protein is CASSLIGETQYF. For the CDR3, the DNA is TGCGCCAGCAGCTTGATCGGGGAGACCCAGTACTTC.